One sample yielded the 29 T cell receptor beta chains listed below, sequenced in a study of blood T cell repertoires in COVID-19. Sequenced by immunoSEQ multiplex PCR; TCRdb stores in-frame clones only, minus some. The repertoire holds 60,000 to 90,000 clones, with around 83% as singletons. Material: peripheral blood. The origin of the receptors is a man aged 55-75 years with COVID-19, enrolled during active disease.

This chain links TRBV12-5 with TRBJ2-3; 7 nucleotides line up with TRBD1. CDR1 is LGHNT and CDR2 is FRNRAP in the germline V gene. V was pared by 4 bases and J by 5 bases, with 12 bases of the junction left unmatched. The length of the CDR3 is 16 residues. The CDR3 spells CASGWPIFTGVDTQYF. CDR3 DNA sequence: TGTGCTAGTGGTTGGCCTATCTTCACAGGGGTAGATACGCAGTATTTT.

The rearrangement joins TRBV10-1 to TRBJ1-1; D might be TRBD1 (5 bases). The germline V gene encodes CDR1 WNHNN and CDR2 SYGVQD (reference sequence). V lost 6 bases and J 0 bases, leaving 11 bases between the germline ends. This CDR3 is built from 14 residues. Here the CDR3 reads CASRPDRLNTEAFF. The CDR3 DNA reads TGCGCCAGCAGACCCGACAGACTGAACACTGAAGCTTTCTTT.

V usage is TRBV19 and J usage is TRBJ1-4; a weak D match, TRBD1 (6 bases). The V end lost 6 bases, the J end lost 3 bases, and 17 bases lay between the germline ends. This CDR3 has 16 residues. Germline V lookup: CDR1 LNHDA, CDR2 SQIVND (reference sequence). This CDR3 is CASSPTGGEANEKLFF. DNA of the CDR3: TGTGCCAGTAGCCCAACGGGGGGCGAGGCTAATGAAAAACTGTTTTTT.

CDR3 nucleotides: TGTGCCAGCAGCCGGACTAGCGGGGGGGGTCAAGAGACCCAGTACTTC. Protein sequence: CASSRTSGGGQETQYF. The chain recombines TRBV4-2 with TRBJ2-5; TRBD2 agrees at 15 bases. The CDR3 totals 16 residues. Germline V CDR1 and CDR2: LGHNA, YNFKEQ. V gave up 4 bases and J gave up 2 bases; unmatched junction bases: 2.

V and J are TRBV6-5 and TRBJ1-5; the match to TRBD1 covers 7 bases. This CDR3 spans 16 amino acids. The ends lost 0 bases at V and 6 bases at J; junction bases unmatched: 8. Germline V lookup: CDR1 MNHEY, CDR2 SVGAGI. The CDR3: CASSYSIQGIGQPQHF. The CDR3 DNA follows: TGTGCCAGCAGTTACTCGATACAGGGGATCGGTCAGCCCCAGCATTTT.

The chain links TRBV19 to TRBJ2-5; TRBD1 might be the D (6 bases). Germline assignment: CDR1 LNHDA and CDR2 SQIVND (reference sequence). The length of the CDR3 is 13 residues. Trimming pared 5 bases from V and 4 bases from J, leaving 11 bases between. The CDR3 DNA reads as TGTGCCAGTAGTGCCCGGGACACAGAGACCCAGTACTTC. Protein: CASSARDTETQYF.

This clone came up once. This sequence joins TRBV6-6 and TRBJ1-2; TRBD1 agrees at 12 bases. V lost 0 bases to trimming and J lost 7 bases; unmatched junction nucleotides: 3. The CDR3 has 15 residues. Per germline, CDR1 MNHNY and CDR2 SVGAGI (reference sequence). CDR3 protein: CASSYSGQGASGYTF. CDR3 DNA sequence: TGTGCCAGCAGTTACTCGGGACAGGGGGCCAGTGGCTACACCTTC.

The chain has TRBV13 and TRBJ1-2; 7 nucleotides agree with TRBD1. The germline V gene has CDR1 PRHDT and CDR2 FYEKMQ (reference sequence). V trimming: 0 bases; J trimming: 3 bases; junction bases outside the gene matches: 7. The CDR3 runs 16 residues. CDR3 sequence: CASSLGQRGGDYGYTF. The CDR3 DNA reads as TGTGCCAGCAGCTTAGGACAGCGAGGGGGCGACTATGGCTACACCTTC.

This clone occurred a few times. V and J are TRBV3-1 (or the pseudogene TRBV3-2) and TRBJ2-7, with D perhaps matching TRBD1 (6 bases). Germline CDR1 is LGHDT and CDR2 is YNNKEL (reference sequence). V gave up 4 bases and J gave up 4 bases, with 8 bases separating them. The CDR3 is 12 residues long. For the CDR3, the DNA is TGTGCCAGCAGCCCCACAGGGTACGAGCAGTACTTC. It is translated as CASSPTGYEQYF.

The chain joins TRBV5-4 to TRBJ2-1, with TRBD2 identical over 10 bases. The CDR3 covers 15 residues. V lost 4 bases and J lost 5; bases outside the gene matches: 6. CDR1 and CDR2 from the germline V gene are SGHNT and YYREEE (reference sequence). CDR3 amino acids: CASSPAGGPHNEQFF. The CDR3 DNA sequence: TGTGCCAGCAGCCCAGCGGGGGGGCCACACAATGAGCAGTTCTTC.

This clone was detected only a few times. The gene calls are TRBV2 and TRBJ1-1, with D maybe TRBD1 (6 bases). The V end was cut by 7 bases, the J end by 3 bases, with 15 bases between. The CDR3 sequence is 14 residues long. The germline V gene has CDR1 SNHLY and CDR2 FYNNEI. The CDR3 spells CASTTRTVHTEAFF. In DNA, the CDR3 is TGTGCCAGCACAACAAGGACAGTACACACTGAAGCTTTCTTT.

This clone showed up just a few times. This chain connects TRBV19 to TRBJ2-7; 9 bases map to TRBD1. V lost 6 bases and J lost 5; bases outside the gene matches: 11. Germline V gene data show CDR1 as LNHDA and CDR2 as SQIVND (reference sequence). The CDR3 extends over 15 amino acids. The CDR3: CASRARDRDFDEQYF. The CDR3 nucleotides read TGTGCCAGTAGGGCAAGGGACAGGGACTTTGACGAGCAGTACTTC. Variable domain in full (rest from reference TRBV19 and TRBJ2-7): DGGITQSPKYLFRKEGQNVTLSCEQNLNHDAMYWYRQDPGQGLRLIYYSQIVNDFQKGDIAEGYSVSREKKESFPLTVTSAQKNPTAFYLCASRARDRDFDEQYFGPGTRLTVT.

This sequence joins TRBV2 and TRBJ2-3; no firm D call. Germline loops: CDR1 SNHLY, CDR2 FYNNEI. CDR3 length: 14 amino acids. V lost 3 bases, J lost 2 bases, and 9 bases lay in between. CDR3 residues: CASSELSSTDTQYF. As DNA, the CDR3 is TGTGCCAGCAGTGAGCTATCTTCCACAGATACGCAGTATTTT.

In nucleotides, the CDR3 is TGCGCCAGCAGTGCCGATGGAGTCCCGGACACTGAAGCTTTCTTT. This encodes CASSADGVPDTEAFF. The genes are TRBV5-1 and TRBJ1-1; the D is unclear. Germline V CDR1 and CDR2: SGHRS, YFSETQ. The V and J ends lost 5 bases and 3 bases respectively, with 17 bases between them. The CDR3 sequence is 15 residues long.

The J gene is TRBJ1-6, the V gene TRBV9, with D hard to call. Between the trimmed V and J ends, which lost 0 bases and 6 bases, there was a span of 7 bases. The germline V gene encodes CDR1 SGDLS and CDR2 YYNGEE. The CDR3 spans 14 residues. CDR3 sequence reads: CASSVAEINSPLHF. The CDR3 nucleotides are TGTGCCAGCAGCGTAGCGGAGATTAATTCACCCCTCCACTTT.

This clone was found a few times. The chain recombines TRBV2 with TRBJ1-1; TRBD1 matches 8 bases. Germline V gene sequence: CDR1 SNHLY, CDR2 FYNNEI. The trim removed 6 bases at V and 4 bases at J, leaving 7 bases unmatched. The CDR3 sequence is 14 residues long. CDR3 residues: CASSLRTGGTEAFF. In nucleotides, the CDR3 is TGTGCCAGCAGCCTCCGTACAGGGGGCACTGAAGCTTTCTTT.

This clone was seen a single time. This rearrangement joins TRBV28 to TRBJ1-2; no reliable D call. Germline values: CDR1 MDHEN, CDR2 SYDVKM. The CDR3 contains 12 residues. V lost 8 bases and J 1 base, leaving 8 bases between the germline ends. The CDR3 DNA follows: TGTGCCAGCGGTCGCGGTAACTATGGCTACACCTTC. Translated, it gives CASGRGNYGYTF.

V gene TRBV29-1 combines with J gene TRBJ1-3; D unresolved. This CDR3 comprises 11 residues. Deletions cut 7 bases from V and 4 bases from J, with 8 bases between. CDR1 SQVTM and CDR2 ANQGSEA come from the germline V gene. Here the CDR3 DNA reads TGCAGCGCAACGGAGGGAAACACCATATATTTT. Amino acids: CSATEGNTIYF.

The chain uses TRBV7-9 and TRBJ2-7; D perhaps matches TRBD1 (6 bases). Germline CDR1 and CDR2: SEHNR and FQNEAQ (reference sequence). V dropped 3 bases and J dropped 2 bases, with 11 bases sitting between them. CDR3 length: 14 residues. The CDR3 is CASSLSGATYEQYF. In DNA, the CDR3 is TGTGCCAGCAGCTTGTCAGGGGCAACCTACGAGCAGTACTTC.

The chain couples TRBV11-3 to TRBJ1-1, with no clear D. Germline assignment: CDR1 SGHNT and CDR2 YENEEA. The CDR3 runs to 14 residues. The V end was cut by 1 base, the J end by 4 bases, with 10 bases between. The CDR3 DNA reads TGTGCCAGCAGCTTAGCGGGAGTGGGCACTGAAGCTTTCTTT. This codes for CASSLAGVGTEAFF.

CDR3 bases: TGTGCCACCCTGAGCTTTACCAACAAAGGGGGCGGCACCGGGGAGCTGTTTTTT. This gives the protein CATLSFTNKGGGTGELFF. This chain uses TRBV28 with TRBJ2-2, with 7 nucleotides matching TRBD1. Losses at the gene ends were 10 bases for V and 4 bases for J; bases not matched to a gene: 21. The CDR3 is 18 residues long. The germline V gene encodes CDR1 MDHEN and CDR2 SYDVKM.

The rearrangement uses TRBV19 and TRBJ2-6; tentative D call: TRBD1 (7 bases). V lost 3 bases and J lost 1, with 10 bases in between. Germline V gene lookup returns CDR1 LNHDA and CDR2 SQIVND (reference sequence). The CDR3 contains 16 residues. The CDR3 region has the DNA TGTGCCAGTAGTATTCAGGGGGGATCTGGGGCCAACGTCCTGACTTTC. It specifies CASSIQGGSGANVLTF.

The rearrangement joins TRBV30 to TRBJ2-7; the match to TRBD1 covers 12 bases. Germline CDR1 and CDR2: GTSNPN and SVGIG (reference sequence). CDR3 length: 16 amino acids. Trimming removed 0 bases from V and 6 bases from J; junction bases left unmatched: 9. The CDR3 region has the DNA TGTGCCTGGAGTGTACCCCGCGGGACAGGGGGCCGCGAGCAGTACTTC. Its translation is CAWSVPRGTGGREQYF.

V is TRBV6-5 and J is TRBJ1-4; unclear D gene. V dropped 3 bases and J dropped 8 bases, with 10 bases sitting between them. The CDR3 has 13 residues. Per germline, CDR1 MNHEY and CDR2 SVGAGI. The CDR3 sequence: CASSYARREKLFF. In DNA form, the CDR3 reads TGTGCCAGCAGTTATGCCAGGCGCGAAAAACTGTTTTTT.

This clone was seen once. The chain joins TRBV9 to TRBJ2-3; D may be TRBD2 (5 bases). V was cut by 3 bases and J by 4 bases, with 15 bases left in between. This CDR3 comprises 15 residues. CDR1 is SGDLS and CDR2 is YYNGEE in the germline V gene. For the CDR3, the DNA is TGTGCCAGCAGCGAGCTAATGGCGGGCCCAGATACGCAGTATTTT. Its protein is CASSELMAGPDTQYF. The variable domain in full, completed from reference TRBV9 and TRBJ2-3, reads DSGVTQTPKHLITATGQRVTLRCSPRSGDLSVYWYQQSLDQGLQFLIQYYNGEERAKGNILERFSAQQFPDLHSELNLSSLELGDSALYFCASSELMAGPDTQYFGPGTRLTVL.

The chain links TRBV6-5 to TRBJ1-5; 10 nucleotides agree with TRBD1. Germline V gene sequence: CDR1 MNHEY, CDR2 SVGAGI. The CDR3 spans 15 residues. J gave up 8 bases and V 4 bases, and 8 bases lay outside the gene matches. The CDR3 nucleotides read TGTGCCAGCAGTTCCGGACAGGGGGGATGGAAGCCCCAGCATTTT. Translating it yields CASSSGQGGWKPQHF.

The chain recombines TRBV5-1 with TRBJ2-1; TRBD1 matches at 7 bases. With V trimmed by 0 bases and J by 2 bases, 5 bases remained unmatched. Per germline, CDR1 SGHRS and CDR2 YFSETQ. The CDR3 is made up of 16 amino acids. CDR3 sequence reads: CASSLEATGTYNEQFF. In DNA, the CDR3 is TGCGCCAGCAGCTTGGAAGCGACAGGGACCTACAATGAGCAGTTCTTC.

This rearrangement joins TRBV10-3 to TRBJ1-1, with D maybe TRBD1 (6 bases). This CDR3 has 17 residues. Between the trimmed V and J ends, which lost 0 bases and 9 bases, there was a span of 23 bases. Germline V gene lookup returns CDR1 ENHRY and CDR2 SYGVKD. This chain's CDR3 is CAISESKIGGRPRKAFF. CDR3 DNA: TGTGCCATCAGTGAGTCGAAGATTGGGGGCCGCCCCCGCAAAGCTTTCTTT.

In its sample, this clone was seen a few times. For the CDR3, the DNA is TGCAGCGGCGGACCCTCAGGGGGCGGAAACACCATATATTTT. This sequence encodes CSGGPSGGGNTIYF. This chain joins TRBV29-1 and TRBJ1-3; 8 bases map to TRBD1. This CDR3 has 14 residues. Germline CDR1 and CDR2: SQVTM and ANQGSEA. Germline trimming cut 7 bases from V and 4 bases from J; bases unmatched to any gene: 9. The full variable domain, rest sourced from reference TRBV29-1 and TRBJ1-3, is SAVISQKPSRDICQRGTSLTIQCQVDSQVTMMFWYRQQPGQSLTLIATANQGSEATYESGFVIDKFPISRPNLTFSTLTVSNMSPEDSSIYLCSGGPSGGGNTIYFGEGSWLTVV.